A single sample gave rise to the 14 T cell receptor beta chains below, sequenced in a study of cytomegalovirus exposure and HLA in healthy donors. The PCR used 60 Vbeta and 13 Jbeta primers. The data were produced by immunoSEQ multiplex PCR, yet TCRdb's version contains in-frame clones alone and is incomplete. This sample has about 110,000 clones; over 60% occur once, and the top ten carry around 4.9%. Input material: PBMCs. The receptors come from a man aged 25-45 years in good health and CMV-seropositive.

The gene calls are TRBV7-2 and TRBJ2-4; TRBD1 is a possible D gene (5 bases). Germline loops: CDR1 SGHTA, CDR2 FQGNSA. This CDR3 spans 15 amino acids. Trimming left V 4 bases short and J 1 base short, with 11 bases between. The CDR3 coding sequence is TGTGCCAGCAGCTCCCCGACAGTCGCCAAAAACATTCAGTACTTC. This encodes CASSSPTVAKNIQYF.

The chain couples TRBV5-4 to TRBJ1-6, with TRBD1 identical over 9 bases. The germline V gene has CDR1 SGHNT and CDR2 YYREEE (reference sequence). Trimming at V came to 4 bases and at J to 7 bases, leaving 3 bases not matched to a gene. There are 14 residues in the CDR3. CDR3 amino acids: CASSLDRGNSPLHF. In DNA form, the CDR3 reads TGTGCCAGCAGCCTGGACAGGGGCAATTCACCCCTCCACTTT.

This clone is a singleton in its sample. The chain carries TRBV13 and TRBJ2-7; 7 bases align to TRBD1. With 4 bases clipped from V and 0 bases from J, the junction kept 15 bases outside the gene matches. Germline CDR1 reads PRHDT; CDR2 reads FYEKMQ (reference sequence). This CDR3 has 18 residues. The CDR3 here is CASSSKSGGFLRSYEQYF. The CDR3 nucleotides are TGTGCCAGCAGCTCCAAGTCAGGGGGTTTCCTCCGCTCCTACGAGCAGTACTTC.

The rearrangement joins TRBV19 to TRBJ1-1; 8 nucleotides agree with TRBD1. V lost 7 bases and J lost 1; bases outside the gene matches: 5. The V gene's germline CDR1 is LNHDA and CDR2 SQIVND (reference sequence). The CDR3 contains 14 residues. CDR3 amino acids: CASTFGQGNTEAFF. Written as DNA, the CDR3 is TGTGCCAGTACCTTTGGACAGGGGAACACTGAAGCTTTCTTT.

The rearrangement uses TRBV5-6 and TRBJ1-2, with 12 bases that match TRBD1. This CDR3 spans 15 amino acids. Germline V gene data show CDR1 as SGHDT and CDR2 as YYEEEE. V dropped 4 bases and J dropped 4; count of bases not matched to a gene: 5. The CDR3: CASSLGDRGPYGYTF. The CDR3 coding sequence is TGTGCCAGCAGCCTTGGGGACAGGGGGCCCTATGGCTACACCTTC.

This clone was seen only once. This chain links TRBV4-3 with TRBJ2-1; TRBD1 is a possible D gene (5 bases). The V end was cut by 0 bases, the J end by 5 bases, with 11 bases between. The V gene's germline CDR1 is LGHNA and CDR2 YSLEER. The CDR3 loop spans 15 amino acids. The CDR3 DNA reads TGCGCCAGCAGCCAAGAGGTGGGGCTCAACAATGAGCAGTTCTTC. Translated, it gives CASSQEVGLNNEQFF.

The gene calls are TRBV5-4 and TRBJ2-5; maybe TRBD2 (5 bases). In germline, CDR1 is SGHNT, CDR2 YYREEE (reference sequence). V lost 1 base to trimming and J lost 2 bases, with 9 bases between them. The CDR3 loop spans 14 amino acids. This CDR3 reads CASSLNGIQETQYF. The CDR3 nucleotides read TGTGCCAGCAGCTTGAACGGGATTCAAGAGACCCAGTACTTC. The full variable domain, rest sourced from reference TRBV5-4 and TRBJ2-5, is ETGVTQSPTHLIKTRGQQVTLRCSSQSGHNTVSWYQQALGQGPQFIFQYYREEENGRGNFPPRFSGLQFPNYSSELNVNALELDDSALYLCASSLNGIQETQYFGPGTRLLVL.

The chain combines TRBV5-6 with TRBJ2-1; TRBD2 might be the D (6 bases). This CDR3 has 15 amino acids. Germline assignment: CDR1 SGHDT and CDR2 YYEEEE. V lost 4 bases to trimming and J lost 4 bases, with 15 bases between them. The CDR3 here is CASSLPEGKYNEQFF. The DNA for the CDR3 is TGTGCCAGCAGCCTCCCGGAGGGCAAATACAATGAGCAGTTCTTC.

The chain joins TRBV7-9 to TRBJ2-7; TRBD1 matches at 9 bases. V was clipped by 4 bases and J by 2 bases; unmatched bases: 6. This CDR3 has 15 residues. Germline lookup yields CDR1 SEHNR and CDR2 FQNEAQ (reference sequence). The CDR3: CASSSTGGGTYEQYF. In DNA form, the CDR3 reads TGTGCCAGCAGCTCGACAGGGGGGGGAACCTACGAGCAGTACTTC.

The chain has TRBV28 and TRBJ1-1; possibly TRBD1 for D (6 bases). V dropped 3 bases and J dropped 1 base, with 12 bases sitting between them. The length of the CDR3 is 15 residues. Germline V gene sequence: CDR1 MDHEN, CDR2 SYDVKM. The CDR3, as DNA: TGTGCCAGCAGTTTCCCCTTGGACAGGAACACTGAAGCTTTCTTT. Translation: CASSFPLDRNTEAFF. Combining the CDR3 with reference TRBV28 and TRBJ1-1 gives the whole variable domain DVKVTQSSRYLVKRTGEKVFLECVQDMDHENMFWYRQDPGLGLRLIYFSYDVKMKEKGDIPEGYSVSREKKERFSLILESASTNQTSMYLCASSFPLDRNTEAFFGQGTRLTVV.

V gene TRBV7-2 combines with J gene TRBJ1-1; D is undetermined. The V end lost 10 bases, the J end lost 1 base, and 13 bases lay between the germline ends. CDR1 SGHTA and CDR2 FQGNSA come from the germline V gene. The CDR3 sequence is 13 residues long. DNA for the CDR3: TGTGCCACACTCGGTGGGAGGAACACTGAAGCTTTCTTT. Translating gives CATLGGRNTEAFF.

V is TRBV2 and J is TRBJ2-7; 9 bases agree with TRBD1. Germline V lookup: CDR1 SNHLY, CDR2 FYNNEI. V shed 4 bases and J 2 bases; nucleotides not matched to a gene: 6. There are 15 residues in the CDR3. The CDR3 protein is CASSVWGQGAYEQYF. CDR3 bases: TGTGCCAGCAGTGTTTGGGGACAGGGTGCCTACGAGCAGTACTTC.

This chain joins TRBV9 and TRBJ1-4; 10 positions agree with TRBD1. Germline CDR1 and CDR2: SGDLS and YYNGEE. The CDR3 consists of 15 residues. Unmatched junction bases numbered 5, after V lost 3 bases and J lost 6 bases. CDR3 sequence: CASSAPGTGDEKLFF. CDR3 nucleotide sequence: TGTGCCAGCAGCGCACCCGGGACAGGGGATGAAAAACTGTTTTTT. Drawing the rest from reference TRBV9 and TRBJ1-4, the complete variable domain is DSGVTQTPKHLITATGQRVTLRCSPRSGDLSVYWYQQSLDQGLQFLIQYYNGEERAKGNILERFSAQQFPDLHSELNLSSLELGDSALYFCASSAPGTGDEKLFFGSGTQLSVL.

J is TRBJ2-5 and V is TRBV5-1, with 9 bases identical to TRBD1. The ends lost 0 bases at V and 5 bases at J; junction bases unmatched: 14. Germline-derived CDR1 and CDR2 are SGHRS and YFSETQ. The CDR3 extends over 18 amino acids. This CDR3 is CASSLVGTGSSLGETQYF. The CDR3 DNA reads TGCGCCAGCAGCTTGGTAGGGACAGGGAGTTCCTTAGGGGAGACCCAGTACTTC.